These 12 T cell receptor beta chains were all obtained from the same sample, sequenced in a study of CD8 T cells in ankylosing spondylitis. Broader study findings: A TCR beta motif of 8 or 9 highly homologous variants appeared characteristic of ankylosing spondylitis blood.

A single record per CDR3 protein comes from TCRdb applying MiXCR to the 5' RACE reads. Altogether fewer than 750,000 distinct CDR3 sequences are present, roughly 20% being singletons, with the ten largest covering under 20%. The antigens these receptors bind are not known. Sequenced material: blood, either unsorted or a sorted T cell fraction (not recorded which). These receptors all stem from a male donor with ankylosing spondylitis.

There are many counts of this clonotype. The chain employs TRBV11-2 and TRBJ2-5, with D possibly TRBD2 on 5 matching bases. In germline, CDR1 is SGHAT, CDR2 FQNNGV. This CDR3 is 15 amino acids long. V was pared by 5 bases and J by 5 bases, with 18 bases between. Here the CDR3 reads CASSRIVPSPETQYF. Written as DNA, the CDR3 is TGTGCCAGCAGCCGAATCGTACCTAGCCCGGAGACCCAGTACTTC.

J is TRBJ1-3 and V is TRBV6-5; possibly TRBD1 for D (6 bases). The germline V gene encodes CDR1 MNHEY and CDR2 SVGAGI. V was trimmed by 5 bases and J by 4 bases, leaving 15 bases between them. The CDR3 is made up of 15 amino acids. The CDR3 DNA is TGTGCCAGCAGTCGATACGGACAGCAAGGAAACACCATATATTTT. Its protein product is CASSRYGQQGNTIYF.

V is TRBV29-1 and J is TRBJ1-1; tentative D call: TRBD1 (6 bases). This CDR3 is built from 13 residues. Per germline, CDR1 SQVTM and CDR2 ANQGSEA. V was cut by 7 bases and J by 0 bases, with 12 bases left in between. The CDR3 protein is CSALDSLNTEAFF. The CDR3 bases are TGCAGCGCGCTGGACAGTTTGAACACTGAAGCTTTCTTT.

The V call is TRBV20-1, the J call TRBJ1-1; D ambiguous. Germline values: CDR1 DFQATT, CDR2 SNEGSKA (reference sequence). Trimming left V 1 base short and J 0 bases short, with 21 bases between. The CDR3 has 18 residues. The CDR3 spells CSARGEGGFRPMNTEAFF. The CDR3 region has the DNA TGCAGTGCTAGAGGAGAGGGAGGGTTCCGTCCCATGAACACTGAAGCTTTCTTT.

This clonotype was counted a few times. The chain has TRBV29-1 and TRBJ2-1, with TRBD2 matching over 12 bases. Per the germline V gene, CDR1 is SQVTM and CDR2 is ANQGSEA. The junction had 5 bases not matched to a gene; V was cut back by 7 bases and J by 4 bases. The CDR3 is 14 amino acids. As DNA, the CDR3 is TGCAGCGCCCTAGCGGGGGGGCTTTACAATGAGCAGTTCTTC. Protein: CSALAGGLYNEQFF.

The table lists this clonotype with a few counts. J is TRBJ1-1 and V is TRBV2; weak D call: TRBD1 (5 bases). In germline, CDR1 is SNHLY, CDR2 FYNNEI. Trimming took off 0 bases at V and 4 bases at J, with 12 bases between the two ends. The CDR3 extends over 15 amino acids. The CDR3 loop is CASSEASGRGTEAFF. For the CDR3, the DNA is TGTGCCAGCAGTGAAGCCTCCGGAAGGGGCACTGAAGCTTTCTTT.

This clonotype was recorded many times. The chain recombines TRBV11-2 with TRBJ1-4; 7 bases fit TRBD1. J gave up 8 bases and V 5 bases, and 14 bases lay outside the gene matches. Germline CDR1 reads SGHAT; CDR2 reads FQNNGV. The CDR3 runs 16 residues. The CDR3 loop is CASSPLRTGGYEKLFF. The CDR3 coding sequence is TGTGCCAGCAGCCCACTCCGGACAGGCGGATACGAAAAACTGTTTTTT.

The chain uses TRBV2 and TRBJ2-5; 7 bases line up with TRBD2. J was trimmed by 5 bases and V by 3 bases; bases with no gene match: 3. Germline CDR1 reads SNHLY; CDR2 reads FYNNEI. The CDR3 spans 13 residues. CDR3 bases: TGTGCCAGCAGTGAGACTAGCATGGAGACCCAGTACTTC. It translates to CASSETSMETQYF.

The table lists this clonotype with many counts. The chain uses TRBV7-8 and TRBJ2-1; D might be TRBD1 or TRBD2, each matching 5 bases. This CDR3 contains 17 residues. Germline CDR1 is SGHVS and CDR2 is FQNEAQ. With 4 bases removed from V and 2 bases from J, the gap between germline ends came to 18 bases. CDR3 nucleotides: TGTGCCAGCAGCTACCGTGTACTGGGGCGGGCCTACAATGAGCAGTTCTTC. It is translated as CASSYRVLGRAYNEQFF.

In this sample, this clonotype turned up a few times. The V gene is TRBV2, the J gene TRBJ1-1, with unresolved D. Trimming stripped 8 bases from V and 0 bases from J, with 16 bases between. The germline CDR1 and CDR2 sequences are SNHLY and FYNNEI. The CDR3 spans 15 residues. The CDR3 is CASPSPGWVNTEAFF. The CDR3 DNA sequence: TGTGCCAGCCCCTCGCCAGGTTGGGTGAACACTGAAGCTTTCTTT.

In this sample, this clonotype turned up a few times. The chain uses TRBV9 and TRBJ2-2; TRBD1 matches 9 bases. The germline CDR1 and CDR2 sequences are SGDLS and YYNGEE. The CDR3 spans 17 residues. The junction had 8 bases not matched to a gene; V was cut back by 4 bases and J by 1 base. As DNA, the CDR3 is TGTGCCAGCAGCCCCACTCCGGGACAGGGGAACACCGGGGAGCTGTTTTTT. Amino acids: CASSPTPGQGNTGELFF.

This clonotype was recorded a few times. The chain combines TRBV20-1 with TRBJ2-7; 9 bases are a match to TRBD2. Per germline, CDR1 DFQATT and CDR2 SNEGSKA (reference sequence). The V gene end was trimmed by 6 bases and the J gene end by 2 bases; junction bases not matched to a gene: 11. The CDR3 covers 15 residues. CDR3 residues: CSAPGASGKTYEQYF. The CDR3 coding sequence is TGCAGTGCCCCTGGCGCTAGCGGGAAGACCTACGAGCAGTACTTC.